This entry is about one T cell receptor (beta chain). What it binds is not known. The CDR3 contains 13 residues. CDR1 and CDR2 (germline): SNHLY, FYNNEI. The ends were cut back, 7 bases at V and 6 bases at J, with 16 bases in the middle. The source of the sample is a study of cytotoxic CD8 clonotypes in ibrutinib-treated CLL. Study at large: With a range of 6 to 36, the median treatment time before response samples were taken was more than 10 months. Study-level findings and limits: Clonality, elevated at ibrutinib response, dropped back toward baseline at progression.

Here immunoSEQ multiplex PCR was the method, and the copy in TCRdb shows in-frame clones only, minus some. The top ten hold roughly 5.7% of the sample, which has 270,000 or so clones, 76% seen once. The sequence came from a human donor with chronic lymphocytic leukemia. The genes are TRBV2 and TRBJ2-7; D might be TRBD2 (5 bases). The sample here was PBMCs, taken at disease progression, from a patient treated with ibrutinib. CDR3: CASNPDWGREQYF. The CDR3 coding sequence is TGTGCCAGCAACCCGGACTGGGGTCGCGAGCAGTACTTC.